This TCR beta chain was recovered during a study of brain metastases from non-small cell lung cancer. The protocol was immunoSEQ multiplex PCR, while the TCRdb copy is restricted to in-frame clones and leaves out a portion. The table records about 6,000 clones, about four fifths of them present only once. General study results and limits: Brain metastases shared most TCR repertoire with primaries, with sparse T cells. Expanded T-cell clones appeared in around 64% of brain metastases over primaries. Compared with primary tumors, brain metastases showed less T-cell infiltration.

From germline, CDR1 is SGHDN and CDR2 FVKESK. CDR3 size: 13 residues. Deletions cut 0 bases from V and 10 bases from J, with 13 bases between. A remark on this clone: Its antigen is still unknown.

The sequenced sample was primary lung tumor tissue. The sequence came from a donor at least 40 years old with non-small cell lung cancer. The chain employs TRBV14 and TRBJ2-7; no definite D call. This chain's CDR3 is CASSQELGSPQYF. The CDR3 coding sequence is TGTGCCAGCAGCCAAGAGCTGGGGTCCCCTCAGTACTTC.